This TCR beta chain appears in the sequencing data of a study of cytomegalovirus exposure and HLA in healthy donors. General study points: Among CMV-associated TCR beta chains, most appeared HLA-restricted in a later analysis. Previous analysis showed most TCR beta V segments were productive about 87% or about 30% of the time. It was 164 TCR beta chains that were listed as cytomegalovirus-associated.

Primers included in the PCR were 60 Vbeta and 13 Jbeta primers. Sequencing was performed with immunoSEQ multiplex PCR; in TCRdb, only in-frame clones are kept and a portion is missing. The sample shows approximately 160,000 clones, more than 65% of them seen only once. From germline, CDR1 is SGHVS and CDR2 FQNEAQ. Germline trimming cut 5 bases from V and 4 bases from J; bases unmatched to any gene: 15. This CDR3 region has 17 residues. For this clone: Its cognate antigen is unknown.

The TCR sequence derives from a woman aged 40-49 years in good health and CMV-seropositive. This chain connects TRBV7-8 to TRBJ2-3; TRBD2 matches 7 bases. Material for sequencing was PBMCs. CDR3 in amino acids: CASSTLGTGGGADTQYF. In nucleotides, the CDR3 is TGTGCCAGCAGCACCCTCGGAACGGGGGGTGGGGCAGATACGCAGTATTTT.